This TCR beta chain was identified during a study of T-cell reconstitution after alpha-beta-depleted transplantation in children. Construction of the TCRbeta library involved unique molecular identifiers. TCRdb passed the PCR reads through MiXCR, listing each CDR3 protein once. The table has roughly 570,000 distinct CDR3 sequences, 20% to 30% seen once. As regards this clonotype: Its antigen is undetermined.

V was cut by 4 bases and J by 2 bases, with 16 bases left in between. Germline CDR1 SGHRS, CDR2 YFSETQ. The CDR3 runs 16 residues. Findings of the study overall: For some patients, TCRbeta diversity was high at day 60 because of recipient T cells and thymic progenitors that survived. Reports say that about two months after transplant, the alpha-beta T cells came out of several hundred graft clones that had expanded.

The sequences come from PBMCs, collected before TCRalphabeta/CD19-depleted stem cell transplant. The receptor's source is a boy younger than two with Wiskott-Aldrich syndrome, due to receive a stem cell transplant. V and J are TRBV5-1 and TRBJ2-1; perhaps TRBD2 as D (6 bases). The chain's CDR3 is CASSGTGTQTYNEQFF. The CDR3 DNA sequence: TGCGCCAGCAGCGGTACCGGGACTCAGACCTACAATGAGCAGTTCTTC.